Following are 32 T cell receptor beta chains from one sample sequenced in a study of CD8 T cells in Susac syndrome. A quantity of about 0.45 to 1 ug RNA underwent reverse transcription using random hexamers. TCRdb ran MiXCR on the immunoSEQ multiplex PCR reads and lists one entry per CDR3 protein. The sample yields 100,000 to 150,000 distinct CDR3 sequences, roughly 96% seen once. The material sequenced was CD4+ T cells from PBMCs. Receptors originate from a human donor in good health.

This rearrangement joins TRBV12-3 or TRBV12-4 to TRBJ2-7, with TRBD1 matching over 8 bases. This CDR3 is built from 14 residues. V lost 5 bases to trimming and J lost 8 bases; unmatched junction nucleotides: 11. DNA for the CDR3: TGTGCCAGCAGTACCATCGGGACAGGCGGCCAGCAGTACTTC. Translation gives CASSTIGTGGQQYF.

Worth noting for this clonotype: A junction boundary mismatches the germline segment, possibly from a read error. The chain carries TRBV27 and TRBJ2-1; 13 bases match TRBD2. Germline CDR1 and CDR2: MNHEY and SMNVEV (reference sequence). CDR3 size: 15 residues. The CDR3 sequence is CASILLAGGRNEQFF. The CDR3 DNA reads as TGTGCCAGCATTTTACTAGCGGGAGGGCGCAATGAGCAGTTCTTC.

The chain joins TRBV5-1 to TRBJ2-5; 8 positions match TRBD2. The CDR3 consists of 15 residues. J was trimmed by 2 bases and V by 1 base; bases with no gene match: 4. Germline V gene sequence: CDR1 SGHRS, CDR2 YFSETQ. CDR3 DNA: TGCGCCAGCAGCTTGTATCCGGGAGGGCAAGAGACCCAGTACTTC. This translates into CASSLYPGGQETQYF.

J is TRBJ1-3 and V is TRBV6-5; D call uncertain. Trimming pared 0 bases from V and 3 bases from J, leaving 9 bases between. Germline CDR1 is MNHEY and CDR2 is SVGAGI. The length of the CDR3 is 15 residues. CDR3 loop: CASSYSVSGGNTIYF. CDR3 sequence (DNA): TGTGCCAGCAGTTACTCAGTGAGCGGTGGAAACACCATATATTTT.

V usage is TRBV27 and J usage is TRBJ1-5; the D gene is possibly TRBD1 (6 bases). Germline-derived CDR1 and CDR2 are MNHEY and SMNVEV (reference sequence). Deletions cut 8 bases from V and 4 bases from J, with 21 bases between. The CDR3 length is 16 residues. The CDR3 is CASGPLGGGINQPQHF. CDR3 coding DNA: TGTGCCAGCGGACCTTTAGGAGGGGGGATAAATCAGCCCCAGCATTTT.

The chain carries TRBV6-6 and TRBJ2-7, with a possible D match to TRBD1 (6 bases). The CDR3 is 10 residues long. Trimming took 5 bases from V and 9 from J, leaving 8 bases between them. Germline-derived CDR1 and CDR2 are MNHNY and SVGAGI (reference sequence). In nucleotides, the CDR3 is TGTGCCAGCAGTAAGACAGGGCAGTACTTC. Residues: CASSKTGQYF.

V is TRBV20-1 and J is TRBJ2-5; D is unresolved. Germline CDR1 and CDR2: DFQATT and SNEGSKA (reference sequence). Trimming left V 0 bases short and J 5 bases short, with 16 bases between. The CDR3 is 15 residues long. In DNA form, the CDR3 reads TGCAGTGCTAGAGATCCGGGTTCCGTAGGGGAGACCCAGTACTTC. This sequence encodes CSARDPGSVGETQYF.

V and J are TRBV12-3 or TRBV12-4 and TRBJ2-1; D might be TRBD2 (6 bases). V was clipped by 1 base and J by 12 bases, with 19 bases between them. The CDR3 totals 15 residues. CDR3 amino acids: CASSLGHLLAEGQFF. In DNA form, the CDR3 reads TGTGCCAGCAGTTTAGGACACCTACTAGCTGAGGGGCAGTTCTTC.

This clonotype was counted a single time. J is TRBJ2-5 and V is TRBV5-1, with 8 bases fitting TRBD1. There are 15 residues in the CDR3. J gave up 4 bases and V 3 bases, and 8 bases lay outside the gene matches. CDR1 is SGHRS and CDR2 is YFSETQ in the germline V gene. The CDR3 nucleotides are TGCGCCAGCAGCTCCGGGACAGGCCTGGGAGAGACCCAGTACTTC. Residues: CASSSGTGLGETQYF.

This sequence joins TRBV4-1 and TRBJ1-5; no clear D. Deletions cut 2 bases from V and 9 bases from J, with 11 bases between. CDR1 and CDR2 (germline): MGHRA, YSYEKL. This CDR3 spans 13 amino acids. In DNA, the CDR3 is TGCGCCAGCAGCCAAACCTTGTTCTCGCCCCAGCATTTT. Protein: CASSQTLFSPQHF.

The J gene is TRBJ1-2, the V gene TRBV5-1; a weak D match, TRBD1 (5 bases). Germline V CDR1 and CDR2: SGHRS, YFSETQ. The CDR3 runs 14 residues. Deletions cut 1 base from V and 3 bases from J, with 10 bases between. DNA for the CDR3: TGCGCCAGCAGCTTGCTCGGCAGGGACTATGGCTACACCTTC. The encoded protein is CASSLLGRDYGYTF.

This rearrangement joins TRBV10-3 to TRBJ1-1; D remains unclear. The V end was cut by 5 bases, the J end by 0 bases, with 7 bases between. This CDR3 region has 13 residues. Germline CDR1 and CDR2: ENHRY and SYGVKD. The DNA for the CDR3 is TGTGCCATCAGTCGAGACATGAACACTGAAGCTTTCTTT. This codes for CAISRDMNTEAFF.

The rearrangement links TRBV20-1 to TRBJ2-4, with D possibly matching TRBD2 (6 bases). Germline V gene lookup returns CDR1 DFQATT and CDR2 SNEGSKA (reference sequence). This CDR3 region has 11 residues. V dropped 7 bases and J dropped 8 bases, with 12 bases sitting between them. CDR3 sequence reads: CSGIWGDIQYF. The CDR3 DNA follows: TGCAGTGGGATTTGGGGGGACATTCAGTACTTC.

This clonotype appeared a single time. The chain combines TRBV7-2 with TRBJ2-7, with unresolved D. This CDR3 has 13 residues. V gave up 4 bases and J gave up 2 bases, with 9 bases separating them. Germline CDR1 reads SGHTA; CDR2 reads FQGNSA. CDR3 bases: TGTGCCAGCAGCTCAAGGGCCACCTACGAGCAGTACTTC. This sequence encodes CASSSRATYEQYF.

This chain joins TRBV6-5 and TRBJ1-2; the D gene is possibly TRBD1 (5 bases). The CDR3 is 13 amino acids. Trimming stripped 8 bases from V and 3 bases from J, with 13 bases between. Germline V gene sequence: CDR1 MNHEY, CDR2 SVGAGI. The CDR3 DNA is TGTGCCAGCTGGGACGGCCCCTACTATGGCTACACCTTC. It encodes CASWDGPYYGYTF.

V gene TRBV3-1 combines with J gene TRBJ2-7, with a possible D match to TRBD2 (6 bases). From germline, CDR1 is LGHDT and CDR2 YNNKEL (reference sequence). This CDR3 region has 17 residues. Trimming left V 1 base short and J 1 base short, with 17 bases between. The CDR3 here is CASSQGGVGRSSYEQYF. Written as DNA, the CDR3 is TGTGCCAGCAGCCAAGGGGGGGTCGGTCGATCGTCCTACGAGCAGTACTTC.

CDR3 bases: TGTGCCAGCAGCCCCTTAGCGGGTAGCACAGATACGCAGTATTTT. Translation gives CASSPLAGSTDTQYF. The chain carries TRBV5-6 and TRBJ2-3, with 7 bases lining up with TRBD2. The V gene's germline CDR1 is SGHDT and CDR2 YYEEEE. This CDR3 is built from 15 residues. J lost 0 bases, V lost 4 bases, and 5 bases had no gene match.

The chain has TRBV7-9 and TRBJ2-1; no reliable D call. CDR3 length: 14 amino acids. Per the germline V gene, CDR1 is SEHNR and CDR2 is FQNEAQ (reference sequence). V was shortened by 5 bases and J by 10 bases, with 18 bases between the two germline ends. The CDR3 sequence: CASSPSAVSQEQFF. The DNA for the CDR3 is TGTGCCAGCAGCCCATCGGCGGTTTCTCAAGAGCAGTTCTTC.

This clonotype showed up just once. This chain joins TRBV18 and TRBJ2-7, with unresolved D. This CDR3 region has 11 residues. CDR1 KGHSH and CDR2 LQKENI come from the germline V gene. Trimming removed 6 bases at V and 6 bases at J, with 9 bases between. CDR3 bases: TGTGCCAGCTCTCCCTCGTTCGAGCAGTACTTC. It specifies CASSPSFEQYF.

CDR3 region: CASTGHLVNEQFF. Written as DNA, the CDR3 is TGTGCCAGTACTGGTCACCTAGTTAATGAGCAGTTCTTC. The chain carries TRBV19 and TRBJ2-1; D uncertain. Trimming pared 7 bases from V and 7 bases from J, leaving 14 bases between. The germline CDR1 and CDR2 sequences are LNHDA and SQIVND (reference sequence). The CDR3 length is 13 residues. The variable domain in full, completed from reference TRBV19 and TRBJ2-1, reads DGGITQSPKYLFRKEGQNVTLSCEQNLNHDAMYWYRQDPGQGLRLIYYSQIVNDFQKGDIAEGYSVSREKKESFPLTVTSAQKNPTAFYLCASTGHLVNEQFFGPGTRLTVL.

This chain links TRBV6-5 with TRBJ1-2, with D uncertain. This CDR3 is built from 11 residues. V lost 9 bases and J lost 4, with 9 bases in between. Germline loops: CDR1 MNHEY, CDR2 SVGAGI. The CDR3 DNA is TGTGCCAGTGGCTGGGTCTATGGCTACACCTTC. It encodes CASGWVYGYTF.

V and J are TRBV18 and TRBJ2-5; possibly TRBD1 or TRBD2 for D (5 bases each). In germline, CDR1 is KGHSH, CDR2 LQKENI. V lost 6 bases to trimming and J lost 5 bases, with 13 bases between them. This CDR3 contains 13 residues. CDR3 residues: CASSKTGLETQYF. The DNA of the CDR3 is TGTGCCAGCTCTAAAACGGGGCTGGAGACCCAGTACTTC. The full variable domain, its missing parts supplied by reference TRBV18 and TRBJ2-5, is NAGVMQNPRHLVRRRGQEARLRCSPMKGHSHVYWYRQLPEEGLKFMVYLQKENIIDESGMPKERFSAEFPKEGPSILRIQQVVRGDSAAYFCASSKTGLETQYFGPGTRLLVL.

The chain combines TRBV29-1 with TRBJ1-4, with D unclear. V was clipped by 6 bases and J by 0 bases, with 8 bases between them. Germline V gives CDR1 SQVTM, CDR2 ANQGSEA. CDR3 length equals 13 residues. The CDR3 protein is CSVGRATNEKLFF. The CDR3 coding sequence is TGCAGCGTCGGGCGTGCAACTAATGAAAAACTGTTTTTT. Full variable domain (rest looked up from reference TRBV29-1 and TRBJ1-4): SAVISQKPSRDICQRGTSLTIQCQVDSQVTMMFWYRQQPGQSLTLIATANQGSEATYESGFVIDKFPISRPNLTFSTLTVSNMSPEDSSIYLCSVGRATNEKLFFGSGTQLSVL.

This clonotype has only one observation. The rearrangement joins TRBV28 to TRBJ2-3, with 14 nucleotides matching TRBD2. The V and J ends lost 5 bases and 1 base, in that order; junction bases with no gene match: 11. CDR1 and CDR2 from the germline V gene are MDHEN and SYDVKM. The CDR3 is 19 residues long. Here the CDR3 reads CASSRVRLAGGPGTDTQYF. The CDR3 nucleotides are TGTGCCAGCAGTCGGGTTAGACTAGCGGGAGGGCCGGGCACAGATACGCAGTATTTT. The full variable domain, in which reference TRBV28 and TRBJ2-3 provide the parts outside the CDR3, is DVKVTQSSRYLVKRTGEKVFLECVQDMDHENMFWYRQDPGLGLRLIYFSYDVKMKEKGDIPEGYSVSREKKERFSLILESASTNQTSMYLCASSRVRLAGGPGTDTQYFGPGTRLTVL.

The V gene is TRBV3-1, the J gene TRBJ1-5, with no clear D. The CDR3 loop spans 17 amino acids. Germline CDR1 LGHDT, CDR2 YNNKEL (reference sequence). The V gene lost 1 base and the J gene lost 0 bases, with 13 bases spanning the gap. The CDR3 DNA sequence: TGTGCCAGCAGCCAAGGAGTTCCGGACTATAGCAATCAGCCCCAGCATTTT. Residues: CASSQGVPDYSNQPQHF.

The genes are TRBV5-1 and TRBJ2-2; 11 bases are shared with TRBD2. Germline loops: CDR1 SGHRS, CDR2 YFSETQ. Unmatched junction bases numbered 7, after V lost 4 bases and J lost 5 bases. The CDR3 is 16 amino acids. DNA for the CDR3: TGCGCCAGCAGCGTCCAGACTAGCGGGGTTACCGGGGAGCTGTTTTTT. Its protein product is CASSVQTSGVTGELFF.

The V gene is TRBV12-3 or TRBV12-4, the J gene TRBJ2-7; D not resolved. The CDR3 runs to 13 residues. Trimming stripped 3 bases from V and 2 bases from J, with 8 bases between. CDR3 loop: CASSFNGAYEQYF. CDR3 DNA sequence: TGTGCCAGCAGTTTTAACGGAGCCTACGAGCAGTACTTC.

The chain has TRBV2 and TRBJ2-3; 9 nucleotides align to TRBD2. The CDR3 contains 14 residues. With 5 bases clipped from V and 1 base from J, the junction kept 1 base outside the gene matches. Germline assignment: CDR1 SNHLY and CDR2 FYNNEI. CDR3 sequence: CASSPSGGTDTQYF. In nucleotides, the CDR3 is TGTGCCAGCAGTCCTAGCGGGGGCACAGATACGCAGTATTTT.

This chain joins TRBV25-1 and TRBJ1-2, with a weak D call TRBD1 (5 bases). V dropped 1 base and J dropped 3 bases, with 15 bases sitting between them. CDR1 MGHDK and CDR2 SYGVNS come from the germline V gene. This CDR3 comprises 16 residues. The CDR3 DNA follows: TGTGCCAGCAGTGAATGCGCCCCCCAGGGAGACTATGGCTACACCTTC. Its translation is CASSECAPQGDYGYTF.

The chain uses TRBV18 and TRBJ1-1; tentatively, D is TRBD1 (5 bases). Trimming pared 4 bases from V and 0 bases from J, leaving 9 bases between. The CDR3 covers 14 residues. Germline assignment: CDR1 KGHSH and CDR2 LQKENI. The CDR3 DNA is TGTGCCAGCTCACAGATACAGGTGAACACTGAAGCTTTCTTT. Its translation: CASSQIQVNTEAFF.

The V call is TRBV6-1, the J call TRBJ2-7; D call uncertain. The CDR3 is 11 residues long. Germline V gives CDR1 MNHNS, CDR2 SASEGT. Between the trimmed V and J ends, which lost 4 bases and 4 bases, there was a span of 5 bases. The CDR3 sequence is CASSGLYEQYF. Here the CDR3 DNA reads TGTGCCAGCAGTGGGTTGTACGAGCAGTACTTC.

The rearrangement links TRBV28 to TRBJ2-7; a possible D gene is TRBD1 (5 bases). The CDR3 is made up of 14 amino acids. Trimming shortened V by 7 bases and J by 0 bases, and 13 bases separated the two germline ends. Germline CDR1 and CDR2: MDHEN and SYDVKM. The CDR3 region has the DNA TGTGCCAGCAAGGTACAGGCGGCCTCCTACGAGCAGTACTTC. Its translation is CASKVQAASYEQYF.